One sample yielded the 23 T cell receptor beta chains listed below, sequenced in a study of T cells in localized non-small cell lung cancer (dated by TCRdb to 2018 to 2021). Library prep was done by the immunoSEQ multiplex PCR assay. This is the immuneACCESS table as TCRdb keeps it, with only in-frame sequences that have V and J called. A part of the clones is gone; compared with another copy, unresolved V genes explain less than half, and the rest is unexplained. The sample data list 40,000 or so clones, and around 86% of these were observed just once. The ten largest clones represent about 7% of the sample. The sequences come from peripheral blood mononuclear cells, collected before any cancer treatment. These receptors were obtained from a male donor at least 60 years old with stage II lung adenocarcinoma.

The chain carries TRBV27 and TRBJ2-4, with D possibly matching TRBD2 (6 bases). V was shortened by 4 bases and J by 8 bases, with 21 bases between the two germline ends. The CDR3 sequence is 16 residues long. Looked up from germline, CDR1 is MNHEY and CDR2 is SMNVEV (reference sequence). CDR3 residues: CASSSATSSPLDIQYF. DNA of the CDR3: TGTGCCAGCAGTTCCGCCACTAGCTCTCCTCTTGACATTCAGTACTTC.

The V gene is TRBV6-4, the J gene TRBJ1-2; TRBD1 aligns across 8 bases. Germline-derived CDR1 and CDR2 are MRHNA and SNTAGT. This CDR3 has 14 amino acids. Trimming removed 6 bases from V and 2 bases from J; junction bases left unmatched: 5. The CDR3 DNA sequence: TGTGCCAGCAGGGCTGGGACAGGCAACTATGGCTACACCTTC. Encoded protein: CASRAGTGNYGYTF.

This chain links TRBV29-1 with TRBJ1-2; D gene uncertain. V lost 5 bases to trimming and J lost 4 bases, with 11 bases between them. Germline-derived CDR1 and CDR2 are SQVTM and ANQGSEA. The CDR3 covers 12 residues. The CDR3 here is CSVFRSGYGYTF. DNA of the CDR3: TGCAGCGTTTTTCGTTCGGGCTATGGCTACACCTTC.

The gene calls are TRBV4-1 and TRBJ1-5; D unclear. V lost 1 base and J lost 5, with 6 bases in between. Germline V CDR1 and CDR2: MGHRA, YSYEKL. The CDR3 covers 13 residues. The CDR3 DNA is TGCGCCAGCAGCCAAGCTACATATCAGCCCCAGCATTTT. Translated, it gives CASSQATYQPQHF.

J is TRBJ1-1 and V is TRBV7-2, with D hard to call. The germline V gene encodes CDR1 SGHTA and CDR2 FQGNSA. The CDR3 contains 12 residues. Trimming pared 3 bases from V and 9 bases from J, leaving 11 bases between. CDR3 DNA sequence: TGTGCCAGCAGCTTGGAGGGAACGAAAGCTTTCTTT. It is translated as CASSLEGTKAFF.

This sequence joins TRBV11-2 and TRBJ2-3; D unresolved. Trimming stripped 5 bases from V and 5 bases from J, with 11 bases between. Germline lookup yields CDR1 SGHAT and CDR2 FQNNGV. CDR3 length: 13 amino acids. The CDR3 here is CASSGRSVDTQYF. The CDR3 DNA follows: TGTGCCAGCAGCGGGCGCTCCGTAGATACGCAGTATTTT. Using reference TRBV11-2 and TRBJ2-3 for the parts outside the CDR3, the full variable domain is EAGVAQSPRYKIIEKRQSVAFWCNPISGHATLYWYQQILGQGPKLLIQFQNNGVVDDSQLPKDRFSAERLKGVDSTLKIQPAKLEDSAVYLCASSGRSVDTQYFGPGTRLTVL.

This clone showed up just once. J is TRBJ2-7 and V is TRBV19; D is undetermined. CDR3 length: 16 amino acids. Germline loops: CDR1 LNHDA, CDR2 SQIVND (reference sequence). Trimming cost V 5 bases and J 3 bases, with 20 bases left between them. CDR3 amino acids: CASSPRARGSLYEQYF. CDR3 bases: TGTGCCAGTAGTCCCCGGGCGAGAGGCAGCCTCTACGAGCAGTACTTC.

This clone has just one count. The junction departs from germline at one end; a sequencing error may be responsible. The genes are TRBV2 and TRBJ2-5; TRBD2 is a possible D gene (6 bases). Germline V gene data show CDR1 as SNHLY and CDR2 as FYNNEI. This CDR3 region has 14 residues. As DNA, the CDR3 is TGTGCCAGCAGTGAAGCGCTAAGCCTAGCGCCCGAACACTTC. Amino acid sequence: CASSEALSLAPEHF. Supplemented by reference TRBV2 and TRBJ2-5, the full variable domain reads EPEVTQTPSHQVTQMGQEVILRCVPISNHLYFYWYRQILGQKVEFLVSFYNNEISEKSEIFDDQFSVERPDGSNFTLKIRSTKLEDSAMYFCASSEALSLAPEHFGPGTRLLVL.

V gene TRBV7-6 combines with J gene TRBJ1-2, with no clear D. Germline CDR1 is SGHVS and CDR2 is FNYEAQ. The CDR3 runs 15 residues. Trimming removed 2 bases at V and 8 bases at J, with 18 bases between. CDR3 protein: CASSLRNLGPEGYTF. In DNA form, the CDR3 reads TGTGCCAGCAGCTTACGGAACCTTGGCCCCGAGGGCTACACCTTC.

Turning to this clone: One junction end does not reproduce the germline sequence, and a read error may be involved. The chain couples TRBV28 to TRBJ2-3; 7 nucleotides line up with TRBD1. The CDR3 is 13 amino acids. Germline V gene lookup returns CDR1 MDHEN and CDR2 SYDVKM. The CDR3 loop is CASSLRTPKQGHF. CDR3 DNA: TGTGCCAGCAGCCTCCGAACCCCGAAACAGGGGCATTTT.

The rearrangement links TRBV5-4 to TRBJ2-7; D call uncertain. The germline gives CDR1 SGHNT, CDR2 YYREEE (reference sequence). This CDR3 region has 14 residues. V lost 0 bases, J lost 2 bases, and 9 bases lay in between. The CDR3 loop is CASSLVGTTYEQYF. In DNA, the CDR3 is TGTGCCAGCAGCTTGGTTGGCACCACCTACGAGCAGTACTTC.

This chain uses TRBV11-2 with TRBJ2-1; 11 positions agree with TRBD2. V shed 1 base, J shed 5 bases, and the junction held 4 bases outside the gene matches. The germline V gene encodes CDR1 SGHAT and CDR2 FQNNGV. This CDR3 comprises 16 residues. The CDR3 here is CASSLGGTSGNNEQFF. As DNA, the CDR3 is TGTGCCAGCAGCTTAGGGGGGACTAGCGGAAACAATGAGCAGTTCTTC.

This clone was seen only a few times. The rearrangement uses TRBV5-4 and TRBJ2-3; possible D gene TRBD2, 6 bases. The CDR3 consists of 16 residues. The V end was cut by 4 bases, the J end by 5 bases, with 20 bases between. CDR1 and CDR2 from the germline V gene are SGHNT and YYREEE (reference sequence). The CDR3 DNA reads TGTGCCAGCAGCCCGGCCCTACAGGACGGGAGAGATACGCAGTATTTT. It encodes CASSPALQDGRDTQYF.

This rearrangement joins TRBV6-1 to TRBJ1-2; 7 bases align to TRBD1. The germline gives CDR1 MNHNS, CDR2 SASEGT. J gave up 8 bases and V 0 bases, and 9 bases lay outside the gene matches. This CDR3 contains 15 residues. CDR3 nucleotide sequence: TGTGCCAGCAGTGAAGCGACAACAGGGGTTCGGGGCTACACCTTC. Its protein product is CASSEATTGVRGYTF.

The J gene is TRBJ2-1, the V gene TRBV27; tentatively, D is TRBD1 (6 bases). CDR1 and CDR2 from the germline V gene are MNHEY and SMNVEV (reference sequence). This CDR3 is built from 12 residues. V lost 7 bases and J lost 6, with 10 bases in between. The DNA of the CDR3 is TGTGCCAGCAAAGGGACATTCAATGAGCAGTTCTTC. Its translation is CASKGTFNEQFF.

DNA of the CDR3: TGTGCCAGCTCACAACTCTCGAGGGGAGGGACAGATACGCAGTATTTT. Translated: CASSQLSRGGTDTQYF. The J gene is TRBJ2-3, the V gene TRBV18, with 7 bases fitting TRBD2. CDR1 and CDR2 (germline): KGHSH, LQKENI. With 4 bases clipped from V and 3 bases from J, the junction kept 10 bases outside the gene matches. CDR3 size: 16 residues.

The V gene is TRBV6-6, the J gene TRBJ1-2; 7 nucleotides line up with TRBD1. Germline V gene lookup returns CDR1 MNHNY and CDR2 SVGAGI (reference sequence). The CDR3 spans 13 residues. V lost 3 bases to trimming and J lost 3 bases; unmatched junction nucleotides: 1. CDR3 loop: CASSYDRDYGYTF. The CDR3 DNA sequence: TGTGCCAGCAGTTATGACAGGGACTATGGCTACACCTTC.

The CDR3 loop is CASSIEVGTSYEQYF. CDR3 in DNA: TGTGCCAGTAGTATCGAGGTAGGGACGTCCTACGAGCAGTACTTC. The V gene is TRBV19, the J gene TRBJ2-7, with D perhaps assigned TRBD1 or TRBD2 (5 bases each). With 3 bases removed from V and 1 base from J, the gap between germline ends came to 13 bases. CDR3 length: 15 amino acids. From germline, CDR1 is LNHDA and CDR2 SQIVND (reference sequence).

The chain combines TRBV7-7 with TRBJ2-7; possible D gene TRBD2, 6 bases. This CDR3 comprises 13 residues. V lost 5 bases and J lost 7, with 15 bases in between. Germline V gene sequence: CDR1 SSHAT, CDR2 FNYEAQ (reference sequence). The CDR3 protein is CASSANLAREQYF. CDR3 DNA: TGTGCCAGCAGCGCAAATCTAGCGCGGGAGCAGTACTTC.

The V call is TRBV28, the J call TRBJ2-6; no clear D gene. The V gene's germline CDR1 is MDHEN and CDR2 SYDVKM. Trimming took off 6 bases at V and 0 bases at J, with 12 bases between the two ends. The CDR3 runs 16 residues. The CDR3 bases are TGTGCCAGCAGCCCACCTCCTTACTCTGGGGCCAACGTCCTGACTTTC. It specifies CASSPPPYSGANVLTF.

CDR3 sequence (DNA): TGTGCCAGCAGTCGATGGACAGGGTCGCACGACGAGCAGTACTTC. Residues: CASSRWTGSHDEQYF. The rearrangement links TRBV27 to TRBJ2-7, with TRBD1 matching 8 bases. Trimming took 5 bases from V and 5 from J; bases not matched to a gene: 11. CDR1 and CDR2 (germline): MNHEY, SMNVEV (reference sequence). The CDR3 spans 15 residues.

The J gene is TRBJ2-5, the V gene TRBV6-5; 8 bases line up with TRBD1. The CDR3 runs to 13 residues. CDR1 and CDR2 (germline): MNHEY, SVGAGI. The V and J ends lost 5 bases and 3 bases, in that order; junction bases with no gene match: 2. CDR3 in amino acids: CASSLTGEETQYF. In nucleotides, the CDR3 is TGTGCCAGCAGTCTGACAGGGGAAGAGACCCAGTACTTC.

The chain is built from TRBV7-6 and TRBJ2-1, with TRBD2 matching over 8 bases. V lost 2 bases to trimming and J lost 3 bases; unmatched junction nucleotides: 6. The CDR3 is 16 amino acids. Germline assignment: CDR1 SGHVS and CDR2 FNYEAQ. This chain's CDR3 is CASSLSGGADYNEQFF. CDR3 bases: TGTGCCAGCAGCTTATCGGGAGGGGCCGACTACAATGAGCAGTTCTTC.